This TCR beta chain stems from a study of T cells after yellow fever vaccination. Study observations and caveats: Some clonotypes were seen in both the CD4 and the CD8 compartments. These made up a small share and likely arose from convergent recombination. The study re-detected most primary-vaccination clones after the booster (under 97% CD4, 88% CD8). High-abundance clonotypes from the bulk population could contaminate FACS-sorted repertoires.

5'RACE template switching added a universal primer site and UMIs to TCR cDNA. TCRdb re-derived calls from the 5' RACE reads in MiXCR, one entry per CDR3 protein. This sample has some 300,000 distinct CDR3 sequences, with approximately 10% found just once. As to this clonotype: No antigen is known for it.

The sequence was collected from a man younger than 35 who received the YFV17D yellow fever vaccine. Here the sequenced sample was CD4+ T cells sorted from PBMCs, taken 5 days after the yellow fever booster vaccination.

The CDR3 region is CASSQIRGVVNTEAFF. CDR3 nucleotide sequence: TGTGCCAGCAGCCAAATCCGTGGGGTAGTGAACACTGAAGCTTTCTTT. The rearrangement links TRBV3-1 to TRBJ1-1; the D is unclear. This CDR3 has 16 amino acids. Germline CDR1 and CDR2: LGHDT and YNNKEL (reference sequence). Trimming left V 2 bases short and J 0 bases short, with 13 bases between. The full variable domain, in which reference TRBV3-1 and TRBJ1-1 provide the parts outside the CDR3, is DTAVSQTPKYLVTQMGNDKSIKCEQNLGHDTMYWYKQDSKKFLKIMFSYNNKELIINETVPNRFSPKSPDKAHLNLHINSLELGDSAVYFCASSQIRGVVNTEAFFGQGTRLTVV.